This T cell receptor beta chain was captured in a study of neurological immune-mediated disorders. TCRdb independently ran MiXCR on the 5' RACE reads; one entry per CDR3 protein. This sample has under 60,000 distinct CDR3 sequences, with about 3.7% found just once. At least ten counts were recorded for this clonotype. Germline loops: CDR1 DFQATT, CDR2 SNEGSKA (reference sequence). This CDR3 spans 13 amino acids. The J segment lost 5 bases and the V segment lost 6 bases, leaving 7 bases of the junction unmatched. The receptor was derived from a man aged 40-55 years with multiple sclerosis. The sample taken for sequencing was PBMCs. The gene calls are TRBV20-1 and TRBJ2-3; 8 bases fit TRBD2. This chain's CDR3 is CSAPAGVGDTQYF. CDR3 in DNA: TGCAGTGCCCCAGCGGGGGTCGGAGATACGCAGTATTTT.